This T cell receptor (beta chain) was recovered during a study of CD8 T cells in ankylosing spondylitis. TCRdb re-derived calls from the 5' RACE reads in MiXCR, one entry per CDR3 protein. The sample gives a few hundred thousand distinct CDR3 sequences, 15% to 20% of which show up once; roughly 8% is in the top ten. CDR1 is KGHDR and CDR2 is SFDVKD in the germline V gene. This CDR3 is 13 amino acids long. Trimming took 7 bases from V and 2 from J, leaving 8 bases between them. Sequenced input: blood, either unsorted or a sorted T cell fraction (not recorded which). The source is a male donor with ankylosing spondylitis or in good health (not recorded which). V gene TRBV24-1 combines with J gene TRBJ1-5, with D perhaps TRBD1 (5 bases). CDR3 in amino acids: CATRGRGNQPQHF. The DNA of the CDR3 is TGTGCCACCAGGGGGCGAGGCAATCAGCCCCAGCATTTT.